This T cell receptor (beta chain) was documented in a study of blood T cell repertoires in COVID-19. As for the study in general: COVID-19 samples from acute and convalescent phases originated in the United States, Italy and Spain. T cells, B-cell-depleted T cells, or PBMCs supplied cDNA or gDNA.

Original processing notes: Reference gene primer amplification gave nucleated cell count estimates. Method: immunoSEQ multiplex PCR; TCRdb's copy keeps in-frame clones and lacks some. V and J calls and clone size are given by that table; D and trimming were obtained from the DNA. The repertoire holds about 130,000 clones, with around 82% as singletons. The CDR3 contains 11 residues. Trimming left V 8 bases short and J 8 bases short, with 9 bases between. This clone was detected a few times. The sequence was collected from a woman in her twenties or thirties who had recovered from COVID-19. The chain combines TRBV12-3 or TRBV12-4 with TRBJ1-4; D is uncertain. The sample taken for sequencing was peripheral blood. DNA of the CDR3: TGTGCCAGCGGACTGACAGAAAAACTGTTTTTT. Protein product: CASGLTEKLFF.